Here is one T cell receptor beta chain with its context. The antigen is undetermined. J lost 1 base, V lost 3 bases, and 5 bases had no gene match. Germline V gives CDR1 SGHTA, CDR2 FQGNSA. This CDR3 is 16 amino acids long. Generation of TCR beta libraries employed quantitative 5'-RACE incorporating molecular barcodes. Via MiXCR, TCRdb re-called the 5' RACE reads, giving one row per CDR3 protein. The table records more than 650,000 distinct CDR3 sequences, approximately 12% of them present only once. These data belong to a study of CD8 T cells in ankylosing spondylitis. Study-wide findings and caveats: Disease-associated clones were CD8+ and fairly uncommon in peripheral blood. Characteristic, it appeared, of ankylosing spondylitis blood was a TCR beta motif of eight highly homologous variants. In the blood and synovial fluid of reactive arthritis, some motif variants had been previously reported.

The rearrangement uses TRBV7-2 and TRBJ2-1; TRBD2 matches 8 bases. Sequenced input: blood, either unsorted or a sorted T cell fraction (not recorded which). This receptor was taken from a male donor with ankylosing spondylitis. CDR3 in DNA: TGTGCCAGCAGCTTCAGGGTAGCGGGGTCCTACAATGAGCAGTTCTTC. Protein sequence: CASSFRVAGSYNEQFF.